Listed below are T cell receptor beta chains from one sample, sequenced in a study of shared T cell receptors in the human thymus. Produced via immunoSEQ multiplex PCR; TCRdb's table is partial and in-frame only. The table records some 720,000 clones, approximately 90% of them present only once. The sample was also reused in another study, on human thymus T cells.

Sequenced sample: thymocytes. The source of these receptors is a boy less than two years old with a congenital heart defect. Both conserved end residues are part of each CDR3. The D gene is left open where the match is weak. The listing skips clone size in some rows; elsewhere it reads once, few, many or a size class.

J gene	V gene	clone size	D gene	CDR3 protein	CDR3 DNA
TRBJ2-7	TRBV29-1	-	TRBD1	CSVRDRGRVPLF	TGCAGCGTACGGGACAGGGGGCGCGTTCCTCTTTTC
TRBJ1-3	TRBV7-6	few	-	CASSLAPGNIYF	TGTGCCAGCAGCTTAGCCCCGGGGAACATATATTTT
TRBJ2-1	TRBV7-8	-	-	CASSLGVLTGAPPPDEQFF	TGTGCCAGCAGCTTAGGTGTCTTGACGGGAGCGCCCCCCCCCGATGAGCAGTTCTTC
TRBJ2-7	TRBV27	-	-	CASSIGAKTGIHEQYF	TGTGCCAGCAGTATCGGCGCGAAGACAGGAATCCACGAGCAGTACTTC
TRBJ2-7	TRBV12-5	once	-	CASGLVPHRVGEQYF	TGTGCTAGTGGTTTGGTACCCCACAGGGTCGGTGAGCAGTACTTC
TRBJ1-5	TRBV28	-	-	CASSAAGSNQPQHF	TGTGCCAGCAGTGCGGCGGGTAGCAATCAGCCCCAGCATTTT
TRBJ1-2	TRBV6-5	-	-	CASSYNAGGPNYGYTF	TGTGCCAGCAGTTACAATGCGGGGGGACCTAACTATGGCTACACCTTC
TRBJ2-2	TRBV7-6	-	-	CAGSLTGELFF	TGTGCCGGCAGCCTCACCGGGGAGCTGTTTTTT
TRBJ2-4	TRBV6-5	-	TRBD1	CASSRDRDSGNIQYF	TGTGCCAGCAGCAGGGACAGGGATTCGGGAAACATTCAGTACTTC
TRBJ2-1	TRBV6-1	few	-	CAVHGDSHEQFF	TGTGCCGTACACGGGGACTCCCATGAGCAGTTCTTC
TRBJ2-3	TRBV14	few	-	CASSQDLRTDTQYF	TGTGCCAGCAGCCAAGATCTGAGGACAGATACGCAGTATTTT
TRBJ2-7	TRBV5-6	-	TRBD2	CASSQTSGEQYF	TGTGCCAGCAGCCAGACTAGCGGCGAGCAGTACTTC
TRBJ2-3	TRBV7-9	-	-	CASSSRDSRYTQYF	TGTGCCAGCAGCTCTCGGGACTCCCGTTATACGCAGTATTTT